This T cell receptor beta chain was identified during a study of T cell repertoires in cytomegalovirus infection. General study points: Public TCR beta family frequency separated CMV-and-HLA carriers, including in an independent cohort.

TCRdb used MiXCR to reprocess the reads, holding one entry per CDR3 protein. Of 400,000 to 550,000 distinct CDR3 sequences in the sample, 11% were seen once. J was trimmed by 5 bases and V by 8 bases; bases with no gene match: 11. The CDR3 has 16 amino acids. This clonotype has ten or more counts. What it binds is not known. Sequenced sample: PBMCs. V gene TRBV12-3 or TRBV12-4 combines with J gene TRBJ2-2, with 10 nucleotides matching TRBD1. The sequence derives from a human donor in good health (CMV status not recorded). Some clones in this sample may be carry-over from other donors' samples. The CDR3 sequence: CASVGFGTGATGELFF. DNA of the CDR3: TGTGCCAGCGTCGGTTTCGGGACAGGGGCAACCGGGGAGCTGTTTTTT.